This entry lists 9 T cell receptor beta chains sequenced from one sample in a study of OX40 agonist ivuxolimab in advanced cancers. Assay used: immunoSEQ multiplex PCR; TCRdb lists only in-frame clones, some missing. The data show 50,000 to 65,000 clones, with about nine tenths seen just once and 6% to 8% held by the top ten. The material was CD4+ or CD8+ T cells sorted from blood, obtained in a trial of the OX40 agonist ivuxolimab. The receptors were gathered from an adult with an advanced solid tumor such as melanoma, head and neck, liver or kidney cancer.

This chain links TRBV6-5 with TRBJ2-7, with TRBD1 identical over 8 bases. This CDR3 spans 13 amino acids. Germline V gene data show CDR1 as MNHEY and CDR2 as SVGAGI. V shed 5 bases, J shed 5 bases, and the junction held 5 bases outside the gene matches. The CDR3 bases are TGTGCCAGCAGTGGACAGGGACGCAACGAGCAGTACTTC. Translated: CASSGQGRNEQYF.

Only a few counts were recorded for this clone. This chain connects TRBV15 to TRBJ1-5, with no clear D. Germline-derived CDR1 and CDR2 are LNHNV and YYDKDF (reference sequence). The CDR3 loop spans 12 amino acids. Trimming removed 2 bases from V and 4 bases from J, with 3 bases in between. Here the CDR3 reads CATSRSNQPQHF. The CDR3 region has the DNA TGTGCCACCAGCAGATCGAATCAGCCCCAGCATTTT. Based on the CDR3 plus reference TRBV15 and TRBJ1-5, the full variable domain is DAMVIQNPRYQVTQFGKPVTLSCSQTLNHNVMYWYQQKSSQAPKLLFHYYDKDFNNEADTPDNFQSRRPNTSFCFLDIRSPGLGDTAMYLCATSRSNQPQHFGDGTRLSIL.

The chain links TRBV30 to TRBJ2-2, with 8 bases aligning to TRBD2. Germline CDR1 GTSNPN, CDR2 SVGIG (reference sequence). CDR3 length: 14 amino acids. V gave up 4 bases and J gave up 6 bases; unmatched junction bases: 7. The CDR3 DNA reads TGTGCCTGGAACCTGGGACTAGTCCCCGGGGAGCTGTTTTTT. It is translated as CAWNLGLVPGELFF.

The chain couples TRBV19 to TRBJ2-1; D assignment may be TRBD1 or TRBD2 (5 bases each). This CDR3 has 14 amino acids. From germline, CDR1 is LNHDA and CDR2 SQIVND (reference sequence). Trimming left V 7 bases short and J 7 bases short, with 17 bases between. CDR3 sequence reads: CASNPGQVGNEQFF. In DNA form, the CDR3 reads TGTGCCAGTAATCCGGGGCAGGTCGGTAATGAGCAGTTCTTC.

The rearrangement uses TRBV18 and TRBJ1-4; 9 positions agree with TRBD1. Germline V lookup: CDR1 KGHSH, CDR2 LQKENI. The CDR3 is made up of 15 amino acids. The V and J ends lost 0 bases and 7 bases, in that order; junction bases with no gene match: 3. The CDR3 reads CASSPPGQGGEKLFF. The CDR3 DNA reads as TGTGCCAGCTCACCACCGGGACAGGGAGGTGAAAAACTGTTTTTT.

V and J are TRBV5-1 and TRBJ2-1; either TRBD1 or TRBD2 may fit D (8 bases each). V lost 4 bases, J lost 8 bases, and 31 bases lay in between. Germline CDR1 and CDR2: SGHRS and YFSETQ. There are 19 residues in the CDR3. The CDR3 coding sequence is TGCGCCAGCAGCCCCACTTCGGGCAGGGGGCGCCCGGGGGGGGATGAGCAGTTCTTC. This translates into CASSPTSGRGRPGGDEQFF.

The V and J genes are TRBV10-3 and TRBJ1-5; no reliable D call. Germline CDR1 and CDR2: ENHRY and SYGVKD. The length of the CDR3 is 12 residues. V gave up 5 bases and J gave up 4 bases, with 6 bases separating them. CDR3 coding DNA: TGTGCCATCAGTATCCCAAATCAGCCCCAGCATTTT. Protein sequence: CAISIPNQPQHF.

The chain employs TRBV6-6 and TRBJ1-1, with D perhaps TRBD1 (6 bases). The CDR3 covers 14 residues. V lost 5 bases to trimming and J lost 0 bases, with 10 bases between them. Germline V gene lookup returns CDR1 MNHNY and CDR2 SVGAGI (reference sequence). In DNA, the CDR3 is TGTGCCAGCAGTCGACAGGATGTGAACACTGAAGCTTTCTTT. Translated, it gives CASSRQDVNTEAFF.

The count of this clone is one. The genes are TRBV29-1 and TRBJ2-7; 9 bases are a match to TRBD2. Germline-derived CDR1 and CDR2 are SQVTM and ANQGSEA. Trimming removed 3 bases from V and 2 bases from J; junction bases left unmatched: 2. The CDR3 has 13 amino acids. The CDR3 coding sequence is TGCAGCGTTGATGCGGGGGGGACCTACGAGCAGTACTTC. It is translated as CSVDAGGTYEQYF.